These 9 T cell receptor beta chains originate from one sample sequenced in a study of T cells in tuberculosis (dated by TCRdb to the late 2010s). After being thawed and rested overnight, PBMC were stained with GMM-loaded CD1B tetramer, a Live/Dead dye and anti-CD3, and were then sorted on a FACS Aria II. The CD1B tetramers were loaded with C32 glucose monomycolate that had been purified from Rhodococcus equi. The protocol used for the library was the immunoSEQ multiplex PCR assay. What TCRdb holds here is the immuneACCESS table cut down to in-frame rearrangements. Part of the clones is not present; checked against another copy, under half of the missing clones reflect an unresolved V gene, and the others are unexplained. The sample table contains around 60,000 clones; only one count was recorded for under 90% of them. The top ten clones comprise around 13% of the sample. Material for sequencing was CD1b-GMM tetramer-negative cells sorted from PBMCs. The cell subset or site label corresponds to: T cells not binding CD1B-GMM tetramer, sorted from same donor. The receptors originated from an adult woman with latent tuberculosis.

The genes are TRBV19 and TRBJ2-2, with 7 bases that match TRBD1. The CDR3 runs 14 residues. CDR1 LNHDA and CDR2 SQIVND come from the germline V gene (reference sequence). CDR3 DNA: TGTGCTACCCGAGACAGGGTGAGGACCGGGGAGCTGTTTTTT. Protein sequence: CATRDRVRTGELFF.

The chain links TRBV18 to TRBJ1-5; no reliable D call. V lost 3 bases and J 4 bases, leaving 13 bases between the germline ends. Germline values: CDR1 KGHSH, CDR2 LQKENI. This CDR3 has 15 residues. Here the CDR3 reads CASSPMRGKNQPQHF. In DNA form, the CDR3 reads TGTGCCAGCTCACCCATGCGGGGAAAGAATCAGCCCCAGCATTTT.

This sequence joins TRBV6-6 and TRBJ1-2; D possibly corresponds to TRBD1 (5 bases). V lost 4 bases to trimming and J lost 6 bases, with 12 bases between them. The V gene's germline CDR1 is MNHNY and CDR2 SVGAGI (reference sequence). CDR3 length equals 13 residues. For the CDR3, the DNA is TGTGCCAGCAGTTCTGGGGGGAGAAATGGCTACACCTTC. Its translation: CASSSGGRNGYTF.

This CDR3 is CASSPTGDGEQYF. DNA of the CDR3: TGCGCCAGCAGCCCAACGGGGGACGGCGAGCAGTACTTC. This chain links TRBV4-3 with TRBJ2-7; D possibly corresponds to TRBD2 (6 bases). Germline loops: CDR1 LGHNA, CDR2 YSLEER. The CDR3 totals 13 residues. V gave up 4 bases and J gave up 6 bases, with 13 bases separating them.

The CDR3 reads CASRQLECSANTGELFF. CDR3 nucleotide sequence: TGTGCCAGCAGGCAATTAGAGTGCTCCGCGAACACCGGGGAGCTGTTTTTT. V usage is TRBV25-1 and J usage is TRBJ2-2; no clear D. The CDR3 runs 17 residues. V dropped 6 bases and J dropped 0 bases, with 17 bases sitting between them. Per germline, CDR1 MGHDK and CDR2 SYGVNS.

This clone was seen just once. V gene TRBV28 combines with J gene TRBJ1-1; 9 bases are a match to TRBD1. There are 15 residues in the CDR3. Germline CDR1 MDHEN, CDR2 SYDVKM. Trimming cost V 6 bases and J 1 base; bases outside gene matches: 6. CDR3 protein: CASRPGTGTNTEAFF. The CDR3 DNA is TGTGCCAGCAGACCCGGGACAGGGACGAACACTGAAGCTTTCTTT. The full variable domain, its missing parts supplied by reference TRBV28 and TRBJ1-1, is DVKVTQSSRYLVKRTGEKVFLECVQDMDHENMFWYRQDPGLGLRLIYFSYDVKMKEKGDIPEGYSVSREKKERFSLILESASTNQTSMYLCASRPGTGTNTEAFFGQGTRLTVV.

The V call is TRBV19, the J call TRBJ1-2; D not resolved. Germline loops: CDR1 LNHDA, CDR2 SQIVND (reference sequence). This CDR3 contains 15 residues. The V end was cut by 1 base, the J end by 0 bases, with 9 bases between. The CDR3 loop reads CASSIVTAANYGYTF. The CDR3 coding sequence is TGTGCCAGTAGTATAGTTACAGCGGCTAACTATGGCTACACCTTC.

The chain has TRBV19 and TRBJ1-1; 8 bases align to TRBD1. V dropped 0 bases and J dropped 6; count of bases not matched to a gene: 3. This CDR3 is built from 14 residues. Germline-derived CDR1 and CDR2 are LNHDA and SQIVND (reference sequence). The CDR3 coding sequence is TGTGCCAGTAGTATAGATACAGGGGGGTCTGAAGCTTTCTTT. Translating it yields CASSIDTGGSEAFF. Together with reference TRBV19 and TRBJ1-1, the CDR3 gives the full variable domain: DGGITQSPKYLFRKEGQNVTLSCEQNLNHDAMYWYRQDPGQGLRLIYYSQIVNDFQKGDIAEGYSVSREKKESFPLTVTSAQKNPTAFYLCASSIDTGGSEAFFGQGTRLTVV.

This clone has more than one count but fewer than ten. In nucleotides, the CDR3 is TGCGCCAGCAGCCACCTGGGGCAGATCCCTGAAGCTTTCTTT. As protein: CASSHLGQIPEAFF. The chain joins TRBV4-1 to TRBJ1-1; D perhaps matches TRBD1 (5 bases). This CDR3 contains 14 residues. With 3 bases removed from V and 6 bases from J, the gap between germline ends came to 14 bases. Looked up from germline, CDR1 is MGHRA and CDR2 is YSYEKL.